These 12 T cell receptor beta chains were sequenced from one sample in a study of low-dose radiotherapy and immunotherapy resistance in tumors (dated by TCRdb to between 2020 and 2023). The time point label, read with the paper, signifies: after trial treatment. The treatment or condition label, read with the paper, signifies: LDRT plus nivolumab, ipilimumab, low-dose cyclophosphamide and aspirin (RACIN trial). Sequencing relied on an Illumina HiSeq 2500. Superscript III and a set of TRAV- and TRBV-specific primers were used to synthesize first-strand cDNA, so that both TCRalpha and TCRbeta chains were covered. TCRs were amplified with Phusion for approximately 18 PCR cycles, with a constant-region primer paired with the adapter attached to the V primers. TCRdb reprocessing: public reads trimmed at Q25 with fastp, clones called with MiXCR, in-frame beta chains kept. All rows with the same CDR3 protein become a single entry with the most common DNA and genes. Recorded for this sample are around 60,000 distinct CDR3 sequences; less than 30% of them occurred a single time. Approximately 7.2% of the sample lies in the top ten.

Source: PBMCs, taken after low-dose radiotherapy plus immunotherapy. The receptors were sampled from a male donor with prostate cancer.

In its sample, this clonotype was seen many times. This chain joins TRBV2 and TRBJ2-2; TRBD2 agrees at 14 bases. Per the germline V gene, CDR1 is SNHLY and CDR2 is FYNNEI. The ends lost 2 bases at V and 3 bases at J; junction bases unmatched: 2. This CDR3 contains 17 residues. CDR3 in amino acids: CASSEPTSGGDTGELFF. The CDR3 coding sequence is TGTGCCAGCAGTGAACCGACTAGCGGGGGGGACACCGGGGAGCTGTTTTTT. The whole variable domain, remainder taken from reference TRBV2 and TRBJ2-2, is EPEVTQTPSHQVTQMGQEVILRCVPISNHLYFYWYRQILGQKVEFLVSFYNNEISEKSEIFDDQFSVERPDGSNFTLKIRSTKLEDSAMYFCASSEPTSGGDTGELFFGEGSRLTVL.

This clonotype was observed at least ten times. The rearrangement links TRBV5-1 to TRBJ2-7; D uncertain. The germline V gene has CDR1 SGHRS and CDR2 YFSETQ. The CDR3 extends over 14 amino acids. Trimming cost V 0 bases and J 1 base, with 8 bases left between them. The CDR3 here is CASSLEGRSYEQYF. As DNA, the CDR3 is TGCGCCAGCAGCTTGGAGGGCCGGTCCTACGAGCAGTACTTC.

This clonotype has a count of ten or more. The CDR3 loop reads CASRTRGQGDPNEQFF. CDR3 in DNA: TGTGCAAGTCGAACGCGAGGACAGGGTGACCCTAATGAGCAGTTTTTC. The chain carries TRBV12-2 and TRBJ2-1; the D call of TRBD1 is as the table states it, not checked on the DNA. TRBV12-2 is a listed pseudogene. CDR3 length equals 16 residues.

This clonotype was detected ten times or more. The CDR3 loop reads CASSQTIENYNSPLHF. CDR3 bases: TGTGCCAGCAGCCAGACAATTGAGAACTATAATTCACCCCTCCACTTT. The rearrangement links TRBV3-1 to TRBJ1-6; D gene unclear. This CDR3 has 16 amino acids. V shed 3 bases and J shed 3 bases, with 12 bases lying between them. CDR1 and CDR2 (germline): LGHDT, YNNKEL (reference sequence).

This CDR3 is CSASGLGSSKETQYF. The CDR3 bases are TGCAGTGCTAGCGGCCTCGGCTCTTCTAAAGAGACCCAGTACTTC. The J gene is TRBJ2-5, the V gene TRBV20-1, with D unresolved. This CDR3 spans 15 amino acids. The ends were cut back, 3 bases at V and 3 bases at J, with 17 bases in the middle. Germline V gives CDR1 DFQATT, CDR2 SNEGSKA (reference sequence).

CDR3 sequence (DNA): TGTGCCAGCAGCTTAACGTACAGTACCACAGATACGCAGTATTTT. Residues: CASSLTYSTTDTQYF. The genes are TRBV7-3 and TRBJ2-3; D not certain. The CDR3 contains 15 residues. Germline assignment: CDR1 SGHTA and CDR2 FQGTGA. Trimming stripped 0 bases from V and 2 bases from J, with 9 bases between.

A few counts support this clonotype. The CDR3: CAGRDRSRNTEAFF. CDR3 coding DNA: TGTGCCGGGAGGGACAGATCAAGGAACACTGAAGCTTTCTTT. The chain uses TRBV6-8 and TRBJ1-1; TRBD1 agrees at 7 bases. The germline gives CDR1 MNHGY, CDR2 SAAAGT. The CDR3 has 14 residues. Trimming at V came to 11 bases and at J to 1 base, leaving 10 bases not matched to a gene.

This chain connects TRBV12-3 or TRBV12-4 to TRBJ2-2; 10 nucleotides line up with TRBD2. The CDR3 loop spans 16 amino acids. The V segment lost 4 bases and the J segment 0 bases; nucleotides outside the gene matches: 2. CDR3 sequence reads: CASSWSGRANTGELFF. In DNA form, the CDR3 reads TGTGCCAGCAGTTGGAGCGGGAGGGCGAACACCGGGGAGCTGTTTTTT.

A note on this clonotype: With a far larger clone one base away, a read error is the likely cause. The rearrangement links TRBV28 to TRBJ2-1; no reliable D call. Germline-derived CDR1 and CDR2 are MDHEN and SYDVKM. The CDR3 length is 15 residues. V was trimmed by 4 bases and J by 10 bases, leaving 20 bases between them. CDR3 protein: CASSSRTSPTYEQFF. The CDR3 DNA reads as TGTGCCAGCAGTTCCCGGACCTCCCCGACCTACGAGCAGTTCTTC.

This clonotype was observed at least ten times. V gene TRBV28 combines with J gene TRBJ2-3; D gene ambiguous. V lost 3 bases and J 2 bases, leaving 12 bases between the germline ends. The CDR3 is 15 amino acids. Germline-derived CDR1 and CDR2 are MDHEN and SYDVKM. CDR3 coding DNA: TGTGCCAGCAGTTTTACGCTAGACCCCACAGATACGCAGTATTTT. As protein: CASSFTLDPTDTQYF.

Worth noting for this clonotype: A much larger clone differs from this one at a single base, so this may be a read error. The CDR3 reads CANSFGTITDTQYF. CDR3 DNA sequence: TGTGCCAACAGTTTCGGGACAATCACAGATACGCAGTATTTT. The chain recombines TRBV12-3 or TRBV12-4 with TRBJ2-3; D might be TRBD1 (6 bases). The CDR3 totals 14 residues.

This clonotype was counted at least ten times. This chain links TRBV5-1 with TRBJ2-7; 7 bases are a match to TRBD2. The V gene end was trimmed by 0 bases and the J gene end by 3 bases; junction bases not matched to a gene: 6. Germline CDR1 is SGHRS and CDR2 is YFSETQ. CDR3 size: 15 residues. This CDR3 is CASSLETSRYYEQYF. CDR3 DNA: TGCGCCAGCAGCTTGGAGACTAGCCGATACTACGAGCAGTACTTC.